The 18 T cell receptor beta chains listed next were all sequenced from one sample in a study of STAT5B mutations in CD4+ large granular lymphocyte leukemia. Data came from immunoSEQ multiplex PCR; TCRdb stores just in-frame clones and leaves some out. Here the sample spans about 30,000 clones, 65% to 85% being singletons. The source material was CD4+ T cells from blood buffy coats. Source of these receptors: a human donor in good health.

The genes are TRBV5-6 and TRBJ1-1; unclear D gene. Germline V gives CDR1 SGHDT, CDR2 YYEEEE. V lost 2 bases and J 0 bases, leaving 11 bases between the germline ends. CDR3 length: 15 amino acids. The CDR3 sequence is CASSFFGVLNTEAFF. In DNA form, the CDR3 reads TGTGCCAGCAGCTTTTTCGGGGTTTTGAACACTGAAGCTTTCTTT.

The chain combines TRBV28 with TRBJ2-1, with TRBD1 matching over 7 bases. CDR1 is MDHEN and CDR2 is SYDVKM in the germline V gene. The CDR3 covers 16 residues. After removal of 6 bases from V and 8 bases from J, the junction contained 16 bases not matched to a gene. The chain's CDR3 is CASSPAVKGATYEQFF. In nucleotides, the CDR3 is TGTGCCAGCAGCCCGGCGGTGAAGGGGGCCACTTATGAGCAGTTCTTC.

V gene TRBV19 combines with J gene TRBJ2-2; D is unresolved. The CDR3 loop spans 14 amino acids. Germline V gives CDR1 LNHDA, CDR2 SQIVND (reference sequence). V was clipped by 5 bases and J by 8 bases, with 15 bases between them. The CDR3 loop reads CASSVTPAAGELFF. DNA for the CDR3: TGTGCCAGTAGTGTTACTCCGGCGGCTGGGGAGCTGTTTTTT.

The chain is built from TRBV7-2 and TRBJ2-5, with 11 bases that match TRBD1. The germline gives CDR1 SGHTA, CDR2 FQGNSA. The CDR3 loop spans 15 amino acids. V shed 3 bases, J shed 4 bases, and the junction held 4 bases outside the gene matches. CDR3 protein: CASSFGQGARETQYF. CDR3 in DNA: TGTGCCAGCAGCTTCGGACAGGGGGCGCGAGAGACCCAGTACTTC.

The chain employs TRBV5-1 and TRBJ2-3, with 8 bases fitting TRBD2. Germline CDR1 reads SGHRS; CDR2 reads YFSETQ. Losses at the gene ends were 4 bases for V and 3 bases for J; bases not matched to a gene: 10. The CDR3 extends over 16 amino acids. In DNA, the CDR3 is TGCGCCAGCAGCGCGGGGAACGGGGGGGCAACAGATACGCAGTATTTT. Amino acid sequence: CASSAGNGGATDTQYF.

This sequence joins TRBV6-5 and TRBJ2-1; TRBD2 agrees at 12 bases. With 2 bases clipped from V and 7 bases from J, the junction kept 6 bases outside the gene matches. This CDR3 has 16 residues. CDR1 and CDR2 (germline): MNHEY, SVGAGI. As DNA, the CDR3 is TGTGCCAGCAGTTACGGGCTAGCGGGGGGGCCAAATGAGCAGTTCTTC. It encodes CASSYGLAGGPNEQFF.

The chain combines TRBV5-1 with TRBJ1-1, with TRBD1 identical over 9 bases. Looked up from germline, CDR1 is SGHRS and CDR2 is YFSETQ. The CDR3 runs to 14 residues. V trimming: 1 base; J trimming: 5 bases; junction bases outside the gene matches: 3. The CDR3, as DNA: TGCGCCAGCAGCTTGTTGGACAGGGGAACTGAAGCTTTCTTT. This codes for CASSLLDRGTEAFF.

The chain couples TRBV9 to TRBJ2-1, with TRBD2 matching over 9 bases. After removal of 3 bases from V and 8 bases from J, the junction contained 6 bases not matched to a gene. The CDR3 is 14 residues long. Germline CDR1 SGDLS, CDR2 YYNGEE. CDR3 coding DNA: TGTGCCAGCAGCGACCTAGCGGGGAGGGATGAGCAGTTCTTC. Translated: CASSDLAGRDEQFF. Full variable domain (rest looked up from reference TRBV9 and TRBJ2-1): DSGVTQTPKHLITATGQRVTLRCSPRSGDLSVYWYQQSLDQGLQFLIQYYNGEERAKGNILERFSAQQFPDLHSELNLSSLELGDSALYFCASSDLAGRDEQFFGPGTRLTVL.

V gene TRBV7-8 combines with J gene TRBJ1-3; no clear D gene. The CDR3 consists of 15 residues. Trimming shortened V by 4 bases and J by 1 base, and 11 bases separated the two germline ends. Germline V gives CDR1 SGHVS, CDR2 FQNEAQ. CDR3 nucleotide sequence: TGTGCCAGCAGCTCCCCTGGGTTGTCTGGAAACACCATATATTTT. Translation gives CASSSPGLSGNTIYF.

The genes are TRBV2 and TRBJ1-2; D is unresolved. This CDR3 has 13 amino acids. Trimming cost V 0 bases and J 4 bases, with 6 bases left between them. Germline lookup yields CDR1 SNHLY and CDR2 FYNNEI. CDR3 sequence: CASSEAQIYGYTF. The CDR3 DNA reads TGTGCCAGCAGTGAAGCGCAGATCTATGGCTACACCTTC.

This clone was seen once. The J gene is TRBJ1-2, the V gene TRBV6-1, with TRBD1 identical over 7 bases. The CDR3 has 14 residues. The ends lost 3 bases at V and 4 bases at J; junction bases unmatched: 5. Germline CDR1 MNHNS, CDR2 SASEGT. DNA of the CDR3: TGTGCCAGCAGTGATACCCGGGACAGCTATGGCTACACCTTC. Translated: CASSDTRDSYGYTF.

The genes are TRBV19 and TRBJ1-4; 7 bases fit TRBD1. This CDR3 has 13 residues. Germline CDR1 reads LNHDA; CDR2 reads SQIVND (reference sequence). V trimming: 5 bases; J trimming: 7 bases; junction bases outside the gene matches: 4. The CDR3 DNA sequence: TGTGCCAGTAGTCCCCAGGGGGGTGAAAAACTGTTTTTT. This translates into CASSPQGGEKLFF.

The sample holds one count of this clone. This sequence joins TRBV5-1 and TRBJ2-3; 8 bases are shared with TRBD1. From germline, CDR1 is SGHRS and CDR2 YFSETQ. CDR3 length: 17 residues. J lost 2 bases, V lost 0 bases, and 8 bases had no gene match. The CDR3 sequence is CASSLGSGGTNTDTQYF. For the CDR3, the DNA is TGCGCCAGCAGCTTGGGGTCAGGGGGCACGAACACAGATACGCAGTATTTT.

V usage is TRBV29-1 and J usage is TRBJ2-3; D call uncertain. Germline values: CDR1 SQVTM, CDR2 ANQGSEA. Trimming took 4 bases from V and 7 from J, leaving 15 bases between them. The CDR3 is made up of 13 amino acids. The CDR3 DNA is TGCAGCGTTGTCCCCTCTGGCGGTTATACGCAGTATTTT. Translation gives CSVVPSGGYTQYF.

The chain combines TRBV19 with TRBJ2-5; TRBD2 agrees at 9 bases. This CDR3 is built from 16 residues. The germline CDR1 and CDR2 sequences are LNHDA and SQIVND (reference sequence). Trimming removed 3 bases from V and 1 base from J; junction bases left unmatched: 6. The CDR3 bases are TGTGCCAGTAGTATTAATCTAGCGGGGCCCCAAGAGACCCAGTACTTC. This encodes CASSINLAGPQETQYF.

The J gene is TRBJ1-3, the V gene TRBV9, with TRBD1 matching over 9 bases. From germline, CDR1 is SGDLS and CDR2 YYNGEE. This CDR3 comprises 15 residues. The ends lost 5 bases at V and 4 bases at J; junction bases unmatched: 7. The DNA for the CDR3 is TGTGCCAGCAGTCCGGGTGGGACAGGGGGAAACACCATATATTTT. Residues: CASSPGGTGGNTIYF. Based on the CDR3 plus reference TRBV9 and TRBJ1-3, the full variable domain is DSGVTQTPKHLITATGQRVTLRCSPRSGDLSVYWYQQSLDQGLQFLIQYYNGEERAKGNILERFSAQQFPDLHSELNLSSLELGDSALYFCASSPGGTGGNTIYFGEGSWLTVV.

The J gene is TRBJ2-2, the V gene TRBV7-2; tentatively, D is TRBD1 (6 bases). V was clipped by 5 bases and J by 1 base, with 17 bases between them. Per the germline V gene, CDR1 is SGHTA and CDR2 is FQGNSA. CDR3 length equals 17 residues. CDR3 sequence: CASSHPKGTLNTGELFF. In nucleotides, the CDR3 is TGTGCCAGCAGCCACCCCAAGGGGACACTGAACACCGGGGAGCTGTTTTTT.

This rearrangement joins TRBV4-1 to TRBJ1-1; the match to TRBD1 covers 7 bases. CDR1 and CDR2 from the germline V gene are MGHRA and YSYEKL. This CDR3 is built from 18 residues. After removal of 1 base from V and 7 bases from J, the junction contained 18 bases not matched to a gene. CDR3: CASSQGVTKPDRHNEAFF. DNA of the CDR3: TGCGCCAGCAGCCAAGGGGTTACCAAACCGGACAGGCACAATGAAGCTTTCTTT.